The T cell receptor beta chain under discussion was sequenced for a study of CXCR3-negative and CXCR3-positive naive CD8 T cells. Notes on the study in general: Compared with CXCR3-negative naive cells, CXCR3-positive naive cells showed more hydrophobic TRB CDR3s.

Through 5' RACE with UMI labels, the TRB cDNA libraries were prepared. With the 5' RACE reads reprocessed, TCRdb shows one record per CDR3 protein and no DNA. This repertoire comprises 85,000 to 120,000 distinct CDR3 sequences; its ten largest clones make up more than 0.3%. Germline CDR1 is KGHDR and CDR2 is SFDVKD. The CDR3 length is 13 residues. A note on this clonotype: Its antigen is undetermined.

The specimen sequenced was naive CXCR3+ CD8+ T cells from blood. Specified subset: CD45RO-CCR7+CD27+CD95- naive CD8+ T cells expressing CXCR3 (TNR3+). The genes are TRBV24-1 and TRBJ2-2; with no DNA, the TCRdb D assignment of TRBD2 cannot be verified. This TCR came from a human donor in good health. Some clones in this sample may be carry-over from other donors' samples. The CDR3 spells CATSDSLGGELFF.